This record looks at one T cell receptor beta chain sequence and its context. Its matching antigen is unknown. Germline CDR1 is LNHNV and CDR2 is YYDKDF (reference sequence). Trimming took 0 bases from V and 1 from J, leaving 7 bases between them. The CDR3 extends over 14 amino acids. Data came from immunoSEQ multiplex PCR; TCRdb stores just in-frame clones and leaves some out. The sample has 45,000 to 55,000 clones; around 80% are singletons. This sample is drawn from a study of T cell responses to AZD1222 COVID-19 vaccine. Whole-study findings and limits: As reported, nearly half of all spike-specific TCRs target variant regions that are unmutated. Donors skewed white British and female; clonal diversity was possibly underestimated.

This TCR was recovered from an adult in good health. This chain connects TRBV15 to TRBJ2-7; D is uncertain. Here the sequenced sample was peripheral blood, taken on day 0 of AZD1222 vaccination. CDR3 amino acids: CATSRERLSYEQYF. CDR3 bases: TGTGCCACCAGCAGAGAGAGGTTATCCTACGAGCAGTACTTC.